This T cell receptor beta chain is drawn from a study of CD4+ T cells in melanoma. TCRdb's table, derived via immunoSEQ multiplex PCR, lists solely in-frame clones and lacks some. The sample lists some 10,000 clones, 69% occurring once. Whole-study results and caveats: CD8+ T cell, macrophage and B cell function reportedly correlated with neoantigen-specific CD4+ T cells. Neoantigen-specific CD4+ T cells in melanoma reportedly had diverse differentiation states.

Germline loops: CDR1 LNHDA, CDR2 SQIVND (reference sequence). Trimming removed 3 bases from V and 3 bases from J; junction bases left unmatched: 6. The CDR3 covers 16 residues. As concerns this clone: Its antigen is still unknown.

Material: peripheral blood. V is TRBV19 and J is TRBJ2-3; TRBD2 matches at 10 bases. This TCR derives from a human donor with melanoma. The CDR3 is CASSITSGGATDTQYF. CDR3 bases: TGTGCCAGTAGTATTACCAGCGGGGGGGCGACAGATACGCAGTATTTT.